What follows describes a single TCR beta chain. Its antigen is undetermined. This entry belongs to a study of T cell responses to AZD1222 COVID-19 vaccine. General study points: Vaccine-associated CD4 TCRs ranged over spike, dominating at 160-218 and 743-854.

Measured with immunoSEQ multiplex PCR; TCRdb has only the in-frame clones, and not every one. This table has 180,000 or so clones, roughly 90% appearing once. This sequence originates from an adult who received the AZD1222 COVID-19 vaccine. The specimen comprised peripheral blood, sampled 28 days after the second AZD1222 dose.

The CDR3 coding sequence is TGTGCCAGCAGCCCCGGACTAGCGGGGGGCCACTGGGAAGATACGCAGTATTTT. Translated, it gives CASSPGLAGGHWEDTQYF. The chain links TRBV11-3 to TRBJ2-3; 14 bases line up with TRBD2. CDR1 SGHNT and CDR2 YENEEA come from the germline V gene. The ends lost 5 bases at V and 5 bases at J; junction bases unmatched: 12. This CDR3 contains 18 residues.